Sequencing of this T cell receptor beta chain was carried out in a study of cytomegalovirus exposure and HLA in healthy donors. Study information: Some 90 million unique TCRs from HLA-typed donors were held in an early data release. Broader study findings: Versus the roughly 690-donor mean, an Asian-associated ancestry cluster reportedly showed fewer N-insertions in a later analysis. Some V segments, including TRBV6-2 and TRBV6-3, were excluded as indistinguishable. Most sequenced TCRs were rare (though some public TCRs occurred in many donors).

The length of the CDR3 is 13 residues. Trimming shortened V by 3 bases and J by 8 bases, and 12 bases separated the two germline ends. CDR1 and CDR2 (germline): MNHEY, SMNVEV (reference sequence). PCR employed 60 Vbeta and 13 Jbeta primers. The table came from immunoSEQ multiplex PCR; TCRdb's copy has only in-frame clones and leaves some out. The sample contains about 190,000 clones, more than 65% of which appear only once. In regard to this clone: The antigen is unknown.

The chain couples TRBV27 to TRBJ2-3, with D possibly matching TRBD2 (6 bases). The specimen sequenced was PBMCs. The sequence was collected from a woman aged 25 to 39 in good health and CMV-seronegative. CDR3 nucleotide sequence: TGTGCCAGCAGTTTCGCGGGAACGGGTACGCAGTATTTT. Its translation is CASSFAGTGTQYF.